This T cell receptor (beta chain) was sequenced during a study of PD-1 blockade in classical Hodgkin lymphoma. Each patient's relapse followed autologous stem cell transplantation, and brentuximab vedotin exposure varied. This clone was seen more than once but under ten times. Sequencing was performed with immunoSEQ multiplex PCR; in TCRdb, only in-frame clones are kept and a portion is missing. Of around 22,000 clones listed, 80% are singletons. The CDR3 is 16 amino acids. CDR1 is SGHRS, CDR2 YFSETQ, per germline. The trim removed 5 bases at V and 1 base at J, leaving 11 bases unmatched. This TCR derives from a human donor with classical Hodgkin lymphoma. Sequenced here: peripheral blood mononuclear cells (PBMCs), sampled before the second cycle of nivolumab. V and J are TRBV5-1 and TRBJ1-1, with 7 nucleotides matching TRBD1. The CDR3 sequence is CASREGAGGRNTEAFF. In nucleotides, the CDR3 is TGCGCCAGCAGGGAAGGGGCAGGGGGACGGAACACTGAAGCTTTCTTT.